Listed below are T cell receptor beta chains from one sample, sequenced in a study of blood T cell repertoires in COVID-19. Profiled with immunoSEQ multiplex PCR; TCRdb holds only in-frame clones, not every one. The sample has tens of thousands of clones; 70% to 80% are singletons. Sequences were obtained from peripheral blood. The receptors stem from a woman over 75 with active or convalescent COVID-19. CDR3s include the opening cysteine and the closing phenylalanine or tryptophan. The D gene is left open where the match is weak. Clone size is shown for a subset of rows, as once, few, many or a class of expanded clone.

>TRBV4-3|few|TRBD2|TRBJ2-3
TGCGCCAGCAGCCAAGATGGCGGGGGGACCACAGATACGCAGTATTTT
CASSQDGGGTTDTQYF
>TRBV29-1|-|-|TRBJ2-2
TGCAGCGTTGAAGATCTGGGGCGTAACACCGGGGAGCTGTTTTTT
CSVEDLGRNTGELFF
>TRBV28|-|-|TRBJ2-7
TGTGCCAGCGCGGTAGCGGTACCAGTAACCAGCTCCTACGAGCAGTACTTC
CASAVAVPVTSSYEQYF
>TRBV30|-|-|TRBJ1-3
TGTGCCTGGACGGGAAGCTCTGGAAACACCATATATTTT
CAWTGSSGNTIYF
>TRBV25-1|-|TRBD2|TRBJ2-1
TGTGCCAGCAGTGAGCAATGGACTAGCGAGCAGTTCTTC
CASSEQWTSEQFF
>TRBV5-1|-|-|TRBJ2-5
TGCGCCAGCAGCTTGGCCCGGGACACAGGAGCAATCCAAGAGACCCAGTACTTC
CASSLARDTGAIQETQYF
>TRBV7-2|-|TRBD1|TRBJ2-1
TGTGCCAGCTCTGTGGGACAGGGAGACCATGAGCAGTTCTTC
CASSVGQGDHEQFF
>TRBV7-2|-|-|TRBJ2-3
TGTGCCAGCAGCTTCTGGGGCGGGAAGTCAGATACGCAGTATTTT
CASSFWGGKSDTQYF
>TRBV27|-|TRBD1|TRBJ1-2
TGTGCCAGCGGCGACAGGGGAGGGGGCTACACCTTC
CASGDRGGGYTF
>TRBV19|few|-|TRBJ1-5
TGTGCCAGTACCCTCCTAAGAGACAATCAGCCCCAGCATTTT
CASTLLRDNQPQHF
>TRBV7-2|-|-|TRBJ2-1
TGTGCCAGCAGCTTTAATCCAAGGGAGGTTGATGAGCAGTTCTTC
CASSFNPREVDEQFF
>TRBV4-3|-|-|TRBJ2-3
TGCGCCAGCAGCCAAATCGCACTAGTTCCAGATACGCAGTATTTT
CASSQIALVPDTQYF
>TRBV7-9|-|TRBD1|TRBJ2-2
TGTGCCAGCAGTCCCGGGACAGGGAGTTCCGGGGAGCTGTTTTTT
CASSPGTGSSGELFF
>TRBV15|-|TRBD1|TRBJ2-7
TGTGCCACCAGCTCAGGCCGGGACAGATTGTCCGAGCAGTACTTC
CATSSGRDRLSEQYF
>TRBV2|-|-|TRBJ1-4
TGTGCCAGCAGTGCTACAGGGACCTCGGGCGAAAAACTGTTTTTT
CASSATGTSGEKLFF
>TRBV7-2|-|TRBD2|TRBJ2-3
TGTGCCAGCAGCTTACAGCCCAAGGGACTAGCGGGCACAGATACGCAGTATTTT
CASSLQPKGLAGTDTQYF
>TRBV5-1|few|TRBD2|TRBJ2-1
TGCGCCAGCAGCGCGGGGAAGCGGGGGAGTGAGCAGTTCTTC
CASSAGKRGSEQFF
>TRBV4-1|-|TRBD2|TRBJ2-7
TGCGCCAGCAGCCTAGCTAGCGGGGGCTGGGACGAGCAGTACTTC
CASSLASGGWDEQYF
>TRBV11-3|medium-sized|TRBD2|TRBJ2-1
TGTGCCAGCAGCTTAGGGAGTAGCGGGTTCTATGAGCAGTTCTTC
CASSLGSSGFYEQFF
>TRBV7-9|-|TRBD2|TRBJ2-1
TGTGCCAGCAGCTTAAAGTGGGGGACTAGTAATAATAATGAGCAGTTCTTC
CASSLKWGTSNNNEQFF
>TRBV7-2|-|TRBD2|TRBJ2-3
TGTGCCAGCAGCTTGAGACTAGCGGGGGGGCCTGATACGCAGTATTTT
CASSLRLAGGPDTQYF
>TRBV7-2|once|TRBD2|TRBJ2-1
TGTGCCAGCAGCTTAGGGGGGGGCGGGAGGATCTATGAGCAGTTCTTC
CASSLGGGGRIYEQFF
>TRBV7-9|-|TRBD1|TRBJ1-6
TGTGCCAGCAGCCACGGACAGGGCGGACAGGCCCTCCACTTT
CASSHGQGGQALHF
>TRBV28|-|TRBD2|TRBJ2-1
TGTGCCAGCAGTTTAGGTATAGCGGGGGGAGAGCAGTTCTTC
CASSLGIAGGEQFF
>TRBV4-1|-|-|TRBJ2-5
TGCGCCAGCAGCCAAGGGGTATCTGGGGGGCAAGAGACCCAGTACTTC
CASSQGVSGGQETQYF
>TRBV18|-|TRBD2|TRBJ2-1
TGTGCCAGCTCACCTTTAGGCTGGACTAGAAATGAGCAGTTCTTC
CASSPLGWTRNEQFF
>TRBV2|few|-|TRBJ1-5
TGTGCCAGCACAAGGGGCCTAAATCAGCCCCAGCATTTT
CASTRGLNQPQHF
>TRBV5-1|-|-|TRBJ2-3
TGCGCCAGCAGCTCCGATCTGCGACCCCTGGGAGCAGATACGCAGTATTTT
CASSSDLRPLGADTQYF
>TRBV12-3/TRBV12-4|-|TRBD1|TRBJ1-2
TGTGCCAGCAGTCCCTGGGACAGGGCTAGCTACACCTTC
CASSPWDRASYTF
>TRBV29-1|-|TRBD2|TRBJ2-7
TGCAGCGTCAAGACTAGCGGATCCTACGAGCAGTACTTC
CSVKTSGSYEQYF
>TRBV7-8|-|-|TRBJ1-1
TGTGCCAGCAGCCCCCGGCAGGGTACTGAAGCTTTCTTT
CASSPRQGTEAFF
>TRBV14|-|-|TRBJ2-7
TGTGCCAGCAGCCGCGAGGGCAGATACTACGAGCAGTACTTC
CASSREGRYYEQYF
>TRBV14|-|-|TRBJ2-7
TGTGCCAGCAGCCCGACTTACTCCTACGAGCAGTACTTC
CASSPTYSYEQYF
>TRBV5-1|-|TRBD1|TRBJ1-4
TGCGCCAGCAGCCCGGGACAGGGGATTAATGAAAAACTGTTTTTT
CASSPGQGINEKLFF
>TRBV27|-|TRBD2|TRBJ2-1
TGTGCCAGCAAGCAAGCGGGGGGGCCTGTCCATGAGCAGTTCTTC
CASKQAGGPVHEQFF
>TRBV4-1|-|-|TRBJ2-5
TGCGCCAGCAGCCAGGCCCGTGTGTCGGAGGCCAAAGAGACCCAGTACTTC
CASSQARVSEAKETQYF
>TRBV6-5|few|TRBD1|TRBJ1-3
TGTGCCAGCAGTTTCGACAGGGGGTCCGGAAACACCATATATTTT
CASSFDRGSGNTIYF
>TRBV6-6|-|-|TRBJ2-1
TGTGCCAGCAGTTATTTCGGACTAAATGAGCAGTTCTTC
CASSYFGLNEQFF